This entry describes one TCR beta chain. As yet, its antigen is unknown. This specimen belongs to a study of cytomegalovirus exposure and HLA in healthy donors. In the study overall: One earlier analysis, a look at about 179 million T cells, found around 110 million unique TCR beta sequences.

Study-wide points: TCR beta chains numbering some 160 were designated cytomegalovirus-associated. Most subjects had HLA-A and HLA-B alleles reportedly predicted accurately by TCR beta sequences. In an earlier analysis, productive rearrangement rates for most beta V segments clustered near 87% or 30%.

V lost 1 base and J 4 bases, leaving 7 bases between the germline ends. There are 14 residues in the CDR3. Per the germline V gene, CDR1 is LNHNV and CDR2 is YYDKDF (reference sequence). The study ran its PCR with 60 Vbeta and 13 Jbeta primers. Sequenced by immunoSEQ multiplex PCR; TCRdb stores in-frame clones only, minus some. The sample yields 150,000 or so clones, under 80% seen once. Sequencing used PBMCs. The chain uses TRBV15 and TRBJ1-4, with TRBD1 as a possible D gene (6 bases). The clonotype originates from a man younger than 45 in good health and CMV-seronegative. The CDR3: CATSRGRGNEKLFF. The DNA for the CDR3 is TGTGCCACCAGCAGAGGCAGGGGTAATGAAAAACTGTTTTTT.